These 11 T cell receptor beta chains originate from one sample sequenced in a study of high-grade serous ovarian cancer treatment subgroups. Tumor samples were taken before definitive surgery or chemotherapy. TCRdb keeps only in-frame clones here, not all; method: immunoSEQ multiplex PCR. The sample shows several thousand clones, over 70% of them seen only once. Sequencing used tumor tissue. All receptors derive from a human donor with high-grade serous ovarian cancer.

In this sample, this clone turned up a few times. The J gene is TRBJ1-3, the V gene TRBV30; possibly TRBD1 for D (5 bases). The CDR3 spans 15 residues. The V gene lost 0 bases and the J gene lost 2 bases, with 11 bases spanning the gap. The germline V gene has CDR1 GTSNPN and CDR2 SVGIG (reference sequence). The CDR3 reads CAWSVGAYTGNTIYF. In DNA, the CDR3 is TGTGCCTGGAGTGTAGGGGCGTACACTGGAAACACCATATATTTT.

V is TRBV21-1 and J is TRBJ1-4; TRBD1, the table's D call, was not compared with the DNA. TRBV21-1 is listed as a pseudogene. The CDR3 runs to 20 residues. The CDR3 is CASSQNSGTGGDWYNEKLFF. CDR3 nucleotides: TGTGCCAGCAGTCAAAATTCCGGGACAGGGGGCGATTGGTATAATGAAAAACTGTTTTTT.

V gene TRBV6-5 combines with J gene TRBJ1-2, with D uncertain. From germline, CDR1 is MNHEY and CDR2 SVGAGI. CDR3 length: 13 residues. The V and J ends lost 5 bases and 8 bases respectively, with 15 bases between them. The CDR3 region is CASSPEIGFGYTF. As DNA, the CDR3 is TGTGCCAGCAGTCCAGAGATTGGGTTCGGCTACACCTTC.

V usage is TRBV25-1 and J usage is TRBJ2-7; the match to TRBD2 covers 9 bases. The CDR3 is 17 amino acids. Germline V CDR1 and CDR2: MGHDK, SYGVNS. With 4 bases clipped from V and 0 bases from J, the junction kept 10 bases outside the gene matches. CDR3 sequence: CASSVGVAGVNSYEQYF. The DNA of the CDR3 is TGTGCCAGCAGTGTTGGAGTAGCGGGGGTTAACTCCTACGAGCAGTACTTC.

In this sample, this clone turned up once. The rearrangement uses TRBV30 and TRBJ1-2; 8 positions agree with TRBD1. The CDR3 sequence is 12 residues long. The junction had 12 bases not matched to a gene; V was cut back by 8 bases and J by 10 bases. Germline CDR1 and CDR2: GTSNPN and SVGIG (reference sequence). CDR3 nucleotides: TGTGCCAGGGAAGGGACAGGCGAAGACTACACCTTC. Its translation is CAREGTGEDYTF.

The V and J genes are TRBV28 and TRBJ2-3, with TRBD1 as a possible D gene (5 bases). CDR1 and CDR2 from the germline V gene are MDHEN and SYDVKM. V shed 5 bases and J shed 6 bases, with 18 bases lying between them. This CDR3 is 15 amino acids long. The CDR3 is CASSARQWYLDTQYF. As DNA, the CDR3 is TGTGCCAGCAGTGCCCGACAGTGGTATCTGGATACGCAGTATTTT.

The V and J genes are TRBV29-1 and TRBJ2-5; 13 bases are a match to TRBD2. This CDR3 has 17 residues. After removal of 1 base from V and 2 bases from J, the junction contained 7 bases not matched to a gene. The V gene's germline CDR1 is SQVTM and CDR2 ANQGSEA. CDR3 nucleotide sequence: TGCAGCGTTGAAGCGGGGGGACTAGCGGGATCACAAGAGACCCAGTACTTC. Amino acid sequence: CSVEAGGLAGSQETQYF.

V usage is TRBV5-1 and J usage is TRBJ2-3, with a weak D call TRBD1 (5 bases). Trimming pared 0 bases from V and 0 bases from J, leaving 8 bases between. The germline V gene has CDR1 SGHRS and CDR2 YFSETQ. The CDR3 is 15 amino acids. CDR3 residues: CASSLEGPSTDTQYF. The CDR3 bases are TGCGCCAGCAGCTTGGAGGGGCCTAGCACAGATACGCAGTATTTT. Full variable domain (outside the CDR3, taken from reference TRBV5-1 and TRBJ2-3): KAGVTQTPRYLIKTRGQQVTLSCSPISGHRSVSWYQQTPGQGLQFLFEYFSETQRNKGNFPGRFSGRQFSNSRSEMNVSTLELGDSALYLCASSLEGPSTDTQYFGPGTRLTVL.

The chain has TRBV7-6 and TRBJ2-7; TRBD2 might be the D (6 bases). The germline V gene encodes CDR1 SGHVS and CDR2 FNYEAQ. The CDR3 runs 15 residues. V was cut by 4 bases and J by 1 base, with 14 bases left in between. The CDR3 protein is CASSSPMEGSYEQYF. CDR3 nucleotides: TGTGCCAGCAGCTCTCCCATGGAGGGGTCCTACGAGCAGTACTTC.

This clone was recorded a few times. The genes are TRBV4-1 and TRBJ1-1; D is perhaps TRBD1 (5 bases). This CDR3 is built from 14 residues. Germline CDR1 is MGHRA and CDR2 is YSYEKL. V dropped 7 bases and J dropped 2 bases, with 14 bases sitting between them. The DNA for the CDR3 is TGCGCCAGCACAGCCCGGGACCGAAACACTGAAGCTTTCTTT. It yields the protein CASTARDRNTEAFF.

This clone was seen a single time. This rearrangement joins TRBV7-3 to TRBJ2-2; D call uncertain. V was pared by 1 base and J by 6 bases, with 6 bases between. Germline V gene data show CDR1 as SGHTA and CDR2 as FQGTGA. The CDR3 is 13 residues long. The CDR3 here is CASSLKGSGELFF. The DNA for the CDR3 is TGTGCCAGCAGCTTAAAAGGGTCCGGGGAGCTGTTTTTT.